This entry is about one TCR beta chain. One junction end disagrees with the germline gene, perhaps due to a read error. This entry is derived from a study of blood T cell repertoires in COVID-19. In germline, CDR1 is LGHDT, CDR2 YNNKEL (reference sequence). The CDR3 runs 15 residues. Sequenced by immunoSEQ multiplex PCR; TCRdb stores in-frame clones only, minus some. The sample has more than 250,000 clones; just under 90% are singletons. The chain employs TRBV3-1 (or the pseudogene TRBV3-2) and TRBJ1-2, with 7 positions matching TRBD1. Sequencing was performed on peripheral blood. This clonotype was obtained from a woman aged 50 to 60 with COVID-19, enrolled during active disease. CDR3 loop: CASSQVRLQGKLVYF. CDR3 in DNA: TGTGCCAGCAGCCAAGTACGATTACAGGGGAAGCTGGTTTACTTC.